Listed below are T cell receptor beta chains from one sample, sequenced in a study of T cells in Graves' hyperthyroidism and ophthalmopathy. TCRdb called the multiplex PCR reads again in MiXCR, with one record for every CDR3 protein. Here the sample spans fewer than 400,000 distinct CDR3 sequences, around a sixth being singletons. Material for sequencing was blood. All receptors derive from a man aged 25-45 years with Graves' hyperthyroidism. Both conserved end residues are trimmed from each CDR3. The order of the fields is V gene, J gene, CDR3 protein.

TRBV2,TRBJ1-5,ASRGGARSNQPQH
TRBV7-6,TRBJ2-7,ASSLSFTQGREQY
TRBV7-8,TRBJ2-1,ASSFMGRSYNEQF
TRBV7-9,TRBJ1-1,ASSQELNTEAF
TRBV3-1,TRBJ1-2,ASSQDGRTGAGYT
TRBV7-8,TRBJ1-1,ASSLVQTRNTEAF
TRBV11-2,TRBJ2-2,ASSFSYTGELF
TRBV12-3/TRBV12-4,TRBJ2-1,ASSLSTVGEQF
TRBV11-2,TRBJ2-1,ASSLGTYSYNEQF
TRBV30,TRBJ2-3,AWSAPFQADTQY
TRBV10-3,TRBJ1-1,AIRPRDPSEAF
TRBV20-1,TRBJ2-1,SALIIAGGPREQF
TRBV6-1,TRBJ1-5,ASSTPDRGYQPQH
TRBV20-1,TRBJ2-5,SAVAGVNLKTQY
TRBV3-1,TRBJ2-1,ASTLSGSRNNEQF
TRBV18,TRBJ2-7,ASSPSLGALSYEQY
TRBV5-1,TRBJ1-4,ASSQGRNGEKLF
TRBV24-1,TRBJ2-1,ATSDLTSGHNEQF
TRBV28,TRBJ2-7,ASSSGGLYEQY
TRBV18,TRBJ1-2,ASSRGQGPNYGYT
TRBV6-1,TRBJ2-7,ASSTTILAYEQY
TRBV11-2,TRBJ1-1,ASSYRQGSEAF
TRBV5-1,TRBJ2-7,ASSFGTSGIQYYEQY
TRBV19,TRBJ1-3,ASSITPVGTTRSGNTIY
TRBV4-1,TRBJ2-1,ASSQGTAGNEQF
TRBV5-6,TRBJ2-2,ASSFEQGGTGELF
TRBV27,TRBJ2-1,ASSIRGYNEQF
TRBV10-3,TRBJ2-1,AIWSGRSNEQF
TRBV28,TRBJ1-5,ATLYGTVFNQPQH
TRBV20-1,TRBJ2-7,SARTSWPSYEQH
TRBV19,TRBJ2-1,ASTSAGGNRGGEQF
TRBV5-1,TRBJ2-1,VSSLQYNEQF
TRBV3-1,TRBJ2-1,ASSQGRGRVGNEQF
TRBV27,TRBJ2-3,ASSPHSGGTQY
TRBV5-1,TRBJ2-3,ASSSRLAGSTDTQY
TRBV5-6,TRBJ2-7,ASSFGTGLTSYEQY
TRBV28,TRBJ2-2,ASSPPGARTGELF
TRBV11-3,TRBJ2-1,ASSADRGVYNEQF
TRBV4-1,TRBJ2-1,ASSPRNYLVDEQF
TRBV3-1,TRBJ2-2,ASSQGGSDGELF
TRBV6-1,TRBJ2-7,ASSLQGGLSEQY
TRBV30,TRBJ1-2,AWSSAYGYT
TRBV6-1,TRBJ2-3,ASSQSGGGERQDTQY
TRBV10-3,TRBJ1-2,AISDLLGTGGYGYT
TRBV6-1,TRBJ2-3,ASSEGTGVVDTQY
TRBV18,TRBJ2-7,ASSPWGFSYEQY
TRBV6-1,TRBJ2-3,ASSVVADTQY